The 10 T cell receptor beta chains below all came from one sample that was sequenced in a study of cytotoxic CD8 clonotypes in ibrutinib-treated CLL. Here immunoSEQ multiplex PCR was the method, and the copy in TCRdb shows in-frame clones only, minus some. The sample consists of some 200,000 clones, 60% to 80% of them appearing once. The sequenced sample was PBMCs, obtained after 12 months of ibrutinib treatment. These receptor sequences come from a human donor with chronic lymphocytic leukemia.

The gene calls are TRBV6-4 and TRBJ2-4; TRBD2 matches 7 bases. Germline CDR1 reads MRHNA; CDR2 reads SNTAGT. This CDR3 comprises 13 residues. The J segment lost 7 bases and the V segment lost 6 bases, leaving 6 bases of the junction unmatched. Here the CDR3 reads CASSPGGENIQYF. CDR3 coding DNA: TGTGCCAGCAGCCCTGGGGGGGAGAACATTCAGTACTTC.

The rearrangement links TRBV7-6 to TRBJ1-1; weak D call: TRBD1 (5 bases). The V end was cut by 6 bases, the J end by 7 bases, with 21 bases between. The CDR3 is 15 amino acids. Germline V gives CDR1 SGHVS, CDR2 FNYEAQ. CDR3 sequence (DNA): TGTGCCAGCAGTCGTTCGGACACCCGGGGGGGTGAAGCTTTCTTT. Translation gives CASSRSDTRGGEAFF.

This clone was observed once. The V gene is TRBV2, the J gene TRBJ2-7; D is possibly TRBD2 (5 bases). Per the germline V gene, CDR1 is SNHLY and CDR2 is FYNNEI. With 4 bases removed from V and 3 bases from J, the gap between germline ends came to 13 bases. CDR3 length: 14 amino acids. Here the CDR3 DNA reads TGTGCCAGCAGTGCCTCGGTCAGCGGCTACGAGCAGTACTTC. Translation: CASSASVSGYEQYF.

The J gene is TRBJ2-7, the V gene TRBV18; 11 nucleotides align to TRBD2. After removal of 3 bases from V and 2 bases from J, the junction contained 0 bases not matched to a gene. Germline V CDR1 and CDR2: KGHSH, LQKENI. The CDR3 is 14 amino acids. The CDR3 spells CASSPGLAAYEQYF. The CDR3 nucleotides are TGTGCCAGCTCACCGGGACTAGCGGCCTACGAGCAGTACTTC. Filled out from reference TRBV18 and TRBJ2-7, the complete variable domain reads NAGVMQNPRHLVRRRGQEARLRCSPMKGHSHVYWYRQLPEEGLKFMVYLQKENIIDESGMPKERFSAEFPKEGPSILRIQQVVRGDSAAYFCASSPGLAAYEQYFGPGTRLTVT.

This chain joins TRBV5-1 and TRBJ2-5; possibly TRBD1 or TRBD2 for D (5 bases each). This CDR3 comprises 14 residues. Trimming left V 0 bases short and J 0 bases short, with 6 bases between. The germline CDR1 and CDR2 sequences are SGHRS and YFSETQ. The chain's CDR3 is CASSLGGYQETQYF. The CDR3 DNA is TGCGCCAGCAGCTTGGGGGGGTACCAAGAGACCCAGTACTTC.

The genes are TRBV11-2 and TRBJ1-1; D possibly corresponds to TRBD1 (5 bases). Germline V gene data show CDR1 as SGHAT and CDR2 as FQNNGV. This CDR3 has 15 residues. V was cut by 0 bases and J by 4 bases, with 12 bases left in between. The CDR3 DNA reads TGTGCCAGCAGCTTAGAGGGACTTAGGGGCACTGAAGCTTTCTTT. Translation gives CASSLEGLRGTEAFF.

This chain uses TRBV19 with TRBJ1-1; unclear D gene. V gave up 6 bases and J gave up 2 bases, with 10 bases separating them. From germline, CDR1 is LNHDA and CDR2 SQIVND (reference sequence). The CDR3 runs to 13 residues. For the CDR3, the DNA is TGTGCCAGTAGGAAAAACACCAACACTGAAGCTTTCTTT. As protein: CASRKNTNTEAFF.

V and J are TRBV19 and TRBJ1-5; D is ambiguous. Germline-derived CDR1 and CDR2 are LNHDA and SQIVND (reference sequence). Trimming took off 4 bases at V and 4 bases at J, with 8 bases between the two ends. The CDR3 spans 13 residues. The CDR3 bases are TGTGCCAGTAGTACGACCGTAAATCAGCCCCAGCATTTT. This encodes CASSTTVNQPQHF. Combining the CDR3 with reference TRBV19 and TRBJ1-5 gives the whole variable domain DGGITQSPKYLFRKEGQNVTLSCEQNLNHDAMYWYRQDPGQGLRLIYYSQIVNDFQKGDIAEGYSVSREKKESFPLTVTSAQKNPTAFYLCASSTTVNQPQHFGDGTRLSIL.

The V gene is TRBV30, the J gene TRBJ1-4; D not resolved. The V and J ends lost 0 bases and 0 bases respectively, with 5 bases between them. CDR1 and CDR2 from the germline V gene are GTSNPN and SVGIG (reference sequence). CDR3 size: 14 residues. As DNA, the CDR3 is TGTGCCTGGAGTGTAGACGCAACTAATGAAAAACTGTTTTTT. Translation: CAWSVDATNEKLFF.

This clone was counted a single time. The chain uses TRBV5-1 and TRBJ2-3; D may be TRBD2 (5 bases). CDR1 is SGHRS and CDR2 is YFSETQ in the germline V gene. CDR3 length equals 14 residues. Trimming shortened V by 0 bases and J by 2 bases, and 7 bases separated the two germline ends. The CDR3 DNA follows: TGCGCCAGCAGCTTGGCCGGGAACACAGATACGCAGTATTTT. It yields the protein CASSLAGNTDTQYF.